The present T cell receptor (beta chain) was sequenced within a study of ipilimumab plus nivolumab after autologous stem cell transplantation. Study-level background: Both relapsed and primary refractory DLBCL were included. The study's findings and limits: Authors suggest TCR repertoire, Treg phenotype and gut microbiota support further study.

Generated by immunoSEQ multiplex PCR, the TCRdb table keeps only in-frame clones and is missing some. The data contain some 19,000 clones, around 81% of them singletons. CDR1 is SGHNT and CDR2 is YYREEE in the germline V gene (reference sequence). CDR3 length: 15 residues. V was clipped by 4 bases and J by 10 bases; unmatched bases: 8. Checkpoint therapy with ipilimumab 1 mg/kg began 14 to 28 days after transplant. This clone was seen a few times. The antigen is not known. The sequences come from PBMCs, collected in a trial of ipilimumab plus nivolumab as post-transplant consolidation. The chain combines TRBV5-4 with TRBJ1-6, with TRBD1 matching 10 bases. The TCR was taken from a male donor with diffuse large B-cell lymphoma. CDR3 DNA sequence: TGTGCCAGCAGCGGGACAGGGGCTTCGCACTCACCCCTCCACTTT. Encoded protein: CASSGTGASHSPLHF.